The 27 T cell receptor beta chains listed next were all sequenced from one sample in a study of blood T cell repertoires in COVID-19. Sequencing was performed with immunoSEQ multiplex PCR; in TCRdb, only in-frame clones are kept and a portion is missing. Among about 200,000 clones listed, around 89% were seen once. The material sequenced was PBMCs or T cells enriched from blood (not recorded which). The receptors originated from a woman in her late teens or twenties who had recovered from COVID-19.

V gene TRBV4-1 combines with J gene TRBJ1-1, with a weak D call TRBD1 (5 bases). Trimming cost V 0 bases and J 2 bases, with 16 bases left between them. In germline, CDR1 is MGHRA, CDR2 YSYEKL. The CDR3 totals 17 residues. The CDR3 DNA sequence: TGCGCCAGCAGCCAAGACGGCAGGGAGGTGGAAAACACTGAAGCTTTCTTT. Its protein product is CASSQDGREVENTEAFF.

The gene calls are TRBV19 and TRBJ2-2, with 12 bases aligning to TRBD1. The CDR3 runs to 14 residues. The ends lost 10 bases at V and 7 bases at J; junction bases unmatched: 7. Germline V CDR1 and CDR2: LNHDA, SQIVND (reference sequence). CDR3 in amino acids: CATKGQGAIGELFF. In nucleotides, the CDR3 is TGTGCCACTAAGGGACAGGGGGCTATCGGGGAGCTGTTTTTT.

This sequence joins TRBV2 and TRBJ1-5, with 8 nucleotides matching TRBD1. This CDR3 spans 18 amino acids. V lost 4 bases and J lost 1; bases outside the gene matches: 12. The germline gives CDR1 SNHLY, CDR2 FYNNEI. The CDR3 region has the DNA TGTGCCAGCAGTGCGCAGGGATTGGACAGGGCCAGCAATCAGCCCCAGCATTTT. It translates to CASSAQGLDRASNQPQHF.

This clone has just one count. Other DNA sequences of this sample code for an identical CDR3. This rearrangement joins TRBV28 to TRBJ2-3, with D maybe TRBD2 (7 bases). The germline V gene encodes CDR1 MDHEN and CDR2 SYDVKM. This CDR3 is built from 15 residues. With 6 bases removed from V and 0 bases from J, the gap between germline ends came to 13 bases. Written as DNA, the CDR3 is TGTGCCAGCAGCCCCGGGGGGCGAAGCACAGATACGCAGTATTTT. The encoded protein is CASSPGGRSTDTQYF.

J is TRBJ1-5 and V is TRBV15; 7 bases map to TRBD1. The germline V gene has CDR1 LNHNV and CDR2 YYDKDF (reference sequence). CDR3 length: 14 amino acids. V lost 5 bases to trimming and J lost 8 bases; unmatched junction nucleotides: 9. The CDR3 region has the DNA TGTGCCACCAGCCGCGGGCAGGGGGAAAAGCCCCAGCATTTT. As protein: CATSRGQGEKPQHF.

Remarks on this clone: At one boundary the junction diverges from the germline segment, which might be a read error. The genes are TRBV6-1 and TRBJ1-1; possible D gene TRBD1, 6 bases. The CDR3 runs to 16 residues. CDR1 and CDR2 from the germline V gene are MNHNS and SASEGT. The DNA for the CDR3 is TGTGCCAGCAGTGAAGCCGGGAGGGGGTTATACGCTTTAGTGCTCTTT. Encoded protein: CASSEAGRGLYALVLF.

Only one count was recorded for this clone. This chain uses TRBV12-2 with TRBJ1-6; the table's D gene call, TRBD1, was not cross checked with the DNA. TRBV12-2 is classified as a pseudogene. This CDR3 is built from 16 residues. The CDR3 loop reads CASRLEEIRANSPLHF. CDR3 nucleotides: TGTGCAAGTCGCTTAGAGGAAATCAGGGCCAATTCACCCCTCCACTTT.

J is TRBJ1-6 and V is TRBV7-9, with TRBD1 matching over 7 bases. CDR1 is SEHNR, CDR2 FQNEAQ, per germline (reference sequence). With 4 bases clipped from V and 10 bases from J, the junction kept 10 bases outside the gene matches. The length of the CDR3 is 15 residues. This CDR3 is CASSSDTGVNSPLHF. The CDR3 DNA follows: TGTGCCAGCAGCTCTGACACAGGGGTCAACTCACCCCTCCACTTT.

The chain uses TRBV13 and TRBJ2-1; D is possibly TRBD1 (6 bases). The V gene lost 3 bases and the J gene lost 6 bases, with 6 bases spanning the gap. This CDR3 comprises 12 residues. The germline CDR1 and CDR2 sequences are PRHDT and FYEKMQ (reference sequence). The CDR3 sequence is CASSFRGNEQFF. The CDR3 nucleotides read TGTGCCAGCAGCTTCAGGGGCAATGAGCAGTTCTTC.

This rearrangement joins TRBV7-9 to TRBJ1-1; D may be TRBD1 (6 bases). The V gene lost 3 bases and the J gene lost 1 base, with 12 bases spanning the gap. CDR1 is SEHNR, CDR2 FQNEAQ, per germline (reference sequence). This CDR3 contains 15 residues. CDR3 in amino acids: CASSFEVDRNTEAFF. The CDR3 region has the DNA TGTGCCAGCAGCTTTGAAGTGGACAGGAACACTGAAGCTTTCTTT.

The count of this clone is one. The V gene is TRBV27, the J gene TRBJ1-5; D unclear. The CDR3 consists of 13 residues. Trimming stripped 2 bases from V and 9 bases from J, with 11 bases between. Per germline, CDR1 MNHEY and CDR2 SMNVEV (reference sequence). This chain's CDR3 is CASSLLEAGPQHF. CDR3 nucleotides: TGTGCCAGCAGTTTACTTGAGGCGGGGCCCCAGCATTTT.

The chain carries TRBV28 and TRBJ1-5, with D possibly matching TRBD1 (6 bases). There are 16 residues in the CDR3. V lost 5 bases and J lost 1, with 15 bases in between. Germline V CDR1 and CDR2: MDHEN, SYDVKM. The CDR3 DNA sequence: TGTGCCAGCAGTCCCCTTGGGGGCGGCAGCAATCAGCCCCAGCATTTT. Amino acids: CASSPLGGGSNQPQHF.

The V gene is TRBV5-4, the J gene TRBJ2-3, with D tentatively TRBD2 (7 bases). V was cut by 10 bases and J by 0 bases, with 12 bases left in between. Germline V gives CDR1 SGHNT, CDR2 YYREEE (reference sequence). The CDR3 has 13 amino acids. CDR3 loop: CAGGGQSTDTQYF. CDR3 coding DNA: TGTGCCGGGGGGGGGCAAAGCACAGATACGCAGTATTTT.

The chain combines TRBV28 with TRBJ1-4; TRBD1 matches at 7 bases. There are 14 residues in the CDR3. After removal of 4 bases from V and 3 bases from J, the junction contained 2 bases not matched to a gene. The germline gives CDR1 MDHEN, CDR2 SYDVKM. The CDR3 bases are TGTGCCAGCAGTTCAGGGGGTTCTAATGAAAAACTGTTTTTT. This sequence encodes CASSSGGSNEKLFF.

V is TRBV29-1 and J is TRBJ1-1; TRBD1 aligns across 7 bases. Germline CDR1 SQVTM, CDR2 ANQGSEA. V shed 6 bases, J shed 7 bases, and the junction held 14 bases outside the gene matches. The CDR3 extends over 14 amino acids. CDR3 amino acids: CSVTNRGVSGEAFF. Written as DNA, the CDR3 is TGCAGCGTCACGAACAGGGGAGTCTCGGGTGAAGCTTTCTTT.

This sequence joins TRBV2 and TRBJ2-1, with TRBD2 identical over 8 bases. CDR1 and CDR2 from the germline V gene are SNHLY and FYNNEI. The CDR3 is made up of 14 amino acids. V lost 7 bases to trimming and J lost 8 bases; unmatched junction nucleotides: 10. The CDR3, as DNA: TGTGCCAGCACCCAAGGTGGCGGGGGGCATGAGCAGTTCTTC. Protein product: CASTQGGGGHEQFF.

The CDR3 DNA follows: TGTGCCAGCAGCTTAGGGGCAGGGTTGGTTTACGAGCAGTACTTC. Its translation is CASSLGAGLVYEQYF. The chain links TRBV11-2 to TRBJ2-7, with D perhaps TRBD1 (5 bases). The V and J ends lost 1 base and 4 bases respectively, with 14 bases between them. The CDR3 covers 15 residues. The V gene's germline CDR1 is SGHAT and CDR2 FQNNGV. The variable domain in full, completed from reference TRBV11-2 and TRBJ2-7, reads EAGVAQSPRYKIIEKRQSVAFWCNPISGHATLYWYQQILGQGPKLLIQFQNNGVVDDSQLPKDRFSAERLKGVDSTLKIQPAKLEDSAVYLCASSLGAGLVYEQYFGPGTRLTVT.

The chain links TRBV10-2 to TRBJ2-1; the match to TRBD1 covers 8 bases. The CDR3 spans 14 residues. V dropped 8 bases and J dropped 8; count of bases not matched to a gene: 11. The germline V gene encodes CDR1 WSHSY and CDR2 SAAADI. The CDR3 DNA reads TGCGCCAGCCCGGGGCAGGGGGCCTCGGATGAGCAGTTCTTC. Its protein product is CASPGQGASDEQFF.

The gene calls are TRBV5-1 and TRBJ1-3, with D perhaps TRBD1 (5 bases). The CDR3 contains 16 residues. Germline V lookup: CDR1 SGHRS, CDR2 YFSETQ. Trimming pared 4 bases from V and 0 bases from J, leaving 14 bases between. CDR3 in DNA: TGCGCCAGCAGCCCCATCCAGGGAGGCTCTGGAAACACCATATATTTT. This codes for CASSPIQGGSGNTIYF.

This clone was seen only a few times. The chain employs TRBV29-1 and TRBJ1-3; TRBD1 aligns across 7 bases. CDR3 length: 14 residues. Per germline, CDR1 SQVTM and CDR2 ANQGSEA. The trim removed 6 bases at V and 0 bases at J, leaving 5 bases unmatched. The CDR3 DNA follows: TGCAGCGTCGAACAGGGGAACTCTGGAAACACCATATATTTT. As protein: CSVEQGNSGNTIYF.

The chain employs TRBV12-3 or TRBV12-4 and TRBJ2-7; tentatively, D is TRBD2 (5 bases). This CDR3 spans 13 amino acids. Trimming pared 6 bases from V and 1 base from J, leaving 10 bases between. The CDR3 is CASRRTDSYEQYF. In nucleotides, the CDR3 is TGTGCCAGCAGACGGACTGATTCCTACGAGCAGTACTTC.

This CDR3 is CAISDGQGTPNQPQHF. The CDR3 DNA follows: TGTGCCATCAGTGATGGACAGGGGACCCCCAATCAGCCCCAGCATTTT. The gene calls are TRBV10-3 and TRBJ1-5, with TRBD1 matching 9 bases. The CDR3 covers 16 residues. V gave up 3 bases and J gave up 3 bases; unmatched junction bases: 6. Germline V CDR1 and CDR2: ENHRY, SYGVKD.

This clone was counted only a few times. The chain recombines TRBV7-2 with TRBJ2-3; TRBD2 matches at 11 bases. This CDR3 is built from 17 residues. The germline V gene has CDR1 SGHTA and CDR2 FQGNSA. V lost 3 bases, J lost 1 base, and 6 bases stayed unmatched. The CDR3 nucleotides are TGTGCCAGCAGCTTTTTGTCTAGCGGGGGGCGCACAGATACGCAGTATTTT. Translated, it gives CASSFLSSGGRTDTQYF.

The chain combines TRBV19 with TRBJ1-1; D remains unclear. V lost 6 bases and J 2 bases, leaving 13 bases between the germline ends. The germline V gene encodes CDR1 LNHDA and CDR2 SQIVND (reference sequence). This CDR3 has 14 amino acids. The CDR3 is CASSHRERNTEAFF. CDR3 DNA: TGTGCCAGTAGCCACCGGGAGAGAAACACTGAAGCTTTCTTT.

The chain carries TRBV5-1 and TRBJ2-1, with D unclear. The V end was cut by 2 bases, the J end by 8 bases, with 8 bases between. The CDR3 consists of 12 residues. Per germline, CDR1 SGHRS and CDR2 YFSETQ. Written as DNA, the CDR3 is TGCGCCAGCAGCTTAAAGCTCGATGAGCAGTTCTTC. The encoded protein is CASSLKLDEQFF.

In nucleotides, the CDR3 is TGCAGCGTGATACATGGGACAGGGGAGACTGAAGCTTTCTTT. Translation gives CSVIHGTGETEAFF. This sequence joins TRBV29-1 and TRBJ1-1, with 10 bases that match TRBD1. Per the germline V gene, CDR1 is SQVTM and CDR2 is ANQGSEA. J was trimmed by 5 bases and V by 6 bases; bases with no gene match: 9. The CDR3 totals 14 residues.

The rearrangement links TRBV9 to TRBJ2-6, with TRBD2 as a possible D gene (5 bases). Trimming stripped 0 bases from V and 6 bases from J, with 19 bases between. CDR3 length: 18 residues. Looked up from germline, CDR1 is SGDLS and CDR2 is YYNGEE. CDR3 protein: CASSVATRAALEANVLTF. The CDR3 DNA follows: TGTGCCAGCAGCGTAGCTACTAGGGCAGCCTTGGAGGCCAACGTCCTGACTTTC.